This T cell receptor beta chain comes out of a study of T cell repertoires in cytomegalovirus infection. Study details: The public TCR beta signatures pointed to both CMV infection and matching HLA type. Notes on the study in general: Predominance within the ex vivo response was attributable to HLA-C-restricted CMV-specific TCR beta clonotypes.

CDR3 length: 12 amino acids. The V gene's germline CDR1 is SEHNR and CDR2 FQNEAQ (reference sequence). Trimming stripped 2 bases from V and 9 bases from J, with 8 bases between. This clonotype has at least ten counts. Antigen: not known. Via MiXCR, TCRdb re-called the reads, giving one row per CDR3 protein. Among some 180,000 distinct CDR3 sequences listed, about 18% were seen once. The rearrangement links TRBV7-9 to TRBJ2-1; a weak D match, TRBD2 (5 bases). The TCR comes from a human donor in good health (CMV status not recorded). Some clones in this sample may be carry-over from other donors' samples. The sample comprised CD8+ T cells from PBMCs. DNA for the CDR3: TGTGCCAGCAGCTTATCGAGCGGTGAGCAGTTCTTC. Translation: CASSLSSGEQFF.